The 7 T cell receptor beta chains listed next were all sequenced from one sample in a study of spatial heterogeneity in lung cancer. Each CDR3 protein gets one entry after TCRdb re-called the 5' RACE reads with MiXCR. The sample has more than 20,000 distinct CDR3 sequences; 4.6% are singletons. Regarding time point: sample taken at primary tumor resection. From tumor, nontumor lung or frozen PBMC, whole RNA was taken unsorted for sequencing. The source material was PBMCs, sampled at surgery. These receptors were taken from a male donor with early-stage non-small cell lung cancer.

This clonotype was observed many times. The chain links TRBV6-5 to TRBJ2-3, with a tentative D call TRBD2 (6 bases). Per the germline V gene, CDR1 is MNHEY and CDR2 is SVGAGI. Between the trimmed V and J ends, which lost 6 bases and 4 bases, there was a span of 14 bases. The CDR3 runs 14 residues. CDR3: CASSTASGADTQYF. In DNA, the CDR3 is TGTGCCAGCAGCACCGCGTCGGGGGCAGATACGCAGTATTTT.

The genes are TRBV7-2 and TRBJ2-3; 7 bases map to TRBD2. Germline values: CDR1 SGHTA, CDR2 FQGNSA. V dropped 2 bases and J dropped 5; count of bases not matched to a gene: 1. This CDR3 region has 13 residues. Written as DNA, the CDR3 is TGTGCCAGCAGCTTACAGCGGGGAGATACGCAGTATTTT. This encodes CASSLQRGDTQYF.

With respect to this clonotype: This sequence may be a read error, since a much larger clone differs from it by one base. The CDR3 does not end in the conserved phenylalanine or tryptophan, so this is likely a read error. CDR3: CASSNQAYNSPLHY. The CDR3, as DNA: TGTGCCAGCAGTAATCAGGCCTATAATTCACCCCTCCACTAT. V usage is TRBV2 and J usage is TRBJ1-6; D is unresolved. In germline, CDR1 is SNHLY, CDR2 FYNNEI. The length of the CDR3 is 14 residues. V was clipped by 5 bases and J by 2 bases, with 7 bases between them.

J is TRBJ1-5 and V is TRBV12-5; the D is unclear. This CDR3 is 16 amino acids long. The germline V and J ends were trimmed by 2 bases and 7 bases, with 18 bases remaining between them. The germline gives CDR1 LGHNT, CDR2 FRNRAP. The CDR3 loop reads CASGLTPVRDGQPQHF. CDR3 DNA: TGTGCTAGTGGTTTGACCCCCGTGAGGGATGGACAGCCCCAGCATTTT.

This clonotype has a handful of counts. V is TRBV13 and J is TRBJ2-5; D ambiguous. This CDR3 region has 11 residues. Trimming took off 5 bases at V and 2 bases at J, with 3 bases between the two ends. CDR1 is PRHDT and CDR2 is FYEKMQ in the germline V gene (reference sequence). The CDR3 is CASSLQETQYF. The CDR3 coding sequence is TGTGCCAGCAGCCTACAAGAGACCCAGTACTTC.

This clonotype was detected once. CDR3 loop: CASRPRDRYTEAFF. Written as DNA, the CDR3 is TGTGCCAGCAGACCCCGGGACAGGTACACTGAAGCTTTCTTT. The chain has TRBV6-2 or TRBV6-3 and TRBJ1-1; TRBD1 aligns across 8 bases. Germline assignment: CDR1 MNHEY and CDR2 SVGEGT. V shed 6 bases, J shed 3 bases, and the junction held 6 bases outside the gene matches. The CDR3 is made up of 14 amino acids.

This clonotype was counted at least ten times. The gene calls are TRBV5-4 and TRBJ2-2, with a weak D call TRBD1 (8 bases). The CDR3 runs to 15 residues. Germline CDR1 is SGHNT and CDR2 is YYREEE (reference sequence). Trimming took off 4 bases at V and 6 bases at J, with 16 bases between the two ends. This CDR3 reads CASSVKQGGAGELFF. The CDR3 nucleotides read TGTGCCAGCAGCGTCAAACAGGGGGGGGCCGGGGAGCTGTTTTTT.